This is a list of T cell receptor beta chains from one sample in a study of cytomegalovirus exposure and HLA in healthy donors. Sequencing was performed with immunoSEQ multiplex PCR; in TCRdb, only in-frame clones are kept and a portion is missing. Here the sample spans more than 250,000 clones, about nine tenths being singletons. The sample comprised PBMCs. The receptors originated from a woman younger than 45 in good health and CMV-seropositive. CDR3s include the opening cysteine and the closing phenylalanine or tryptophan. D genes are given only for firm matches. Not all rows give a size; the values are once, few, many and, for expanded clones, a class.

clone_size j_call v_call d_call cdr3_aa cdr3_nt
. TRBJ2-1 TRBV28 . CASSGGMASYNEQFF TGTGCCAGCAGTGGCGGGATGGCCTCCTACAATGAGCAGTTCTTC
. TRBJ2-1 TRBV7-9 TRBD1 CASSAGTAYNEQFF TGTGCCAGCAGCGCCGGGACAGCCTACAATGAGCAGTTCTTC
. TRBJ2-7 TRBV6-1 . CASRIGGEQYF TGTGCCAGCCGGATCGGCGGTGAGCAGTACTTC
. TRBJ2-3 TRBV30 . CAWSVPIDTQYF TGTGCCTGGAGTGTACCTATCGATACGCAGTATTTT
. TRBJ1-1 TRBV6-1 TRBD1 CASSDGTGGTEAFF TGTGCCAGCAGTGATGGGACAGGGGGCACTGAAGCTTTCTTT
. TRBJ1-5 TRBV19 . CASSIAGLSNQPQHF TGTGCCAGTAGTATTGCAGGGCTAAGCAATCAGCCCCAGCATTTT
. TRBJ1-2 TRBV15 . CATSREGGTGRGYTF TGTGCCACCAGCAGAGAAGGCGGGACGGGGCGAGGCTACACCTTC
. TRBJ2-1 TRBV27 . CASSPRDTYRLSSYNEQFF TGTGCCAGCAGTCCCCGGGACACCTACCGACTCTCCTCCTACAATGAGCAGTTCTTC
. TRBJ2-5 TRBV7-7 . CASSLGLGETQYF TGTGCCAGCAGCTTAGGGTTAGGGGAGACCCAGTACTTC
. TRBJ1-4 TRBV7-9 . CASSPRATNEKLFF TGTGCCAGCAGCCCCAGGGCAACTAATGAAAAACTGTTTTTT
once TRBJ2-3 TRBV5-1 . CASSIGGRTDTQYF TGCGCCAGCAGCATAGGAGGCCGCACAGATACGCAGTATTTT
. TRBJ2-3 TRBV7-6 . CASSWFQSKDTDTQYF TGTGCCAGCAGCTGGTTTCAGTCAAAGGACACAGATACGCAGTATTTT
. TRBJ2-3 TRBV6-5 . CASSYFWGATDTQYF TGTGCCAGCAGTTACTTTTGGGGGGCAACAGATACGCAGTATTTT
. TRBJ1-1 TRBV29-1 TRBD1 CSVELLGTGFLSEAFF TGCAGCGTTGAACTCCTCGGGACAGGGTTTCTTAGTGAAGCTTTCTTT
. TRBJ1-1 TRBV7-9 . CASSLGQGITEAFF TGTGCCAGCAGCTTAGGGCAGGGGATTACTGAAGCTTTCTTT
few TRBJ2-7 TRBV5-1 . CASSLGQSYEQYF TGCGCCAGCAGCTTAGGACAGAGCTACGAGCAGTACTTC
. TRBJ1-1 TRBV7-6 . CASSLAGTENEAFF TGTGCCAGCAGCTTAGCTGGGACGGAAAATGAAGCTTTCTTT
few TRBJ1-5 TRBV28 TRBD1 CASTPGGGIDQPQHF TGTGCCAGCACCCCGGGAGGGGGCATCGATCAGCCCCAGCATTTT
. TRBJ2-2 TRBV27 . CASTGAGHNTGELFF TGTGCCAGCACCGGGGCGGGACATAACACCGGGGAGCTGTTTTTT
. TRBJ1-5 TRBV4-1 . CASSQVGDQPQHF TGCGCCAGCAGCCAAGTCGGAGATCAGCCCCAGCATTTT
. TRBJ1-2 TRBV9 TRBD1 CASSVSGGYGYTF TGTGCCAGCAGCGTGTCAGGGGGCTATGGCTACACCTTC
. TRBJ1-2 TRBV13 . CASSQGTDNYGYTF TGTGCCAGCAGCCAAGGGACGGACAACTATGGCTACACCTTC
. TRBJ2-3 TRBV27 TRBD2 CASSPGLAGASTDTQYF TGTGCCAGCAGCCCGGGACTAGCGGGGGCTAGCACAGATACGCAGTATTTT
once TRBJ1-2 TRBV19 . CASSPRTDYGYTF TGTGCCAGTAGTCCTCGGACTGACTATGGCTACACCTTC
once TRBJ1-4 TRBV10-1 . CASSGFEGRANEKLFF TGCGCCAGCAGTGGATTTGAGGGGCGGGCTAATGAAAAACTGTTTTTT
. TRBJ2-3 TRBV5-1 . CASSWGSTDTQYF TGCGCCAGCAGCTGGGGATCCACAGATACGCAGTATTTT
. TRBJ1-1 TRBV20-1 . CSARDRRNTFF TGCAGTGCTAGAGATCGGAGGAATACTTTCTTT
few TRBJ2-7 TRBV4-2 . CASSQARAPTYEQYF TGTGCCAGCAGCCAAGCGAGAGCTCCAACCTACGAGCAGTACTTC
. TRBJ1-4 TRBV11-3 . CASRSAPRDPEKLFF TGTGCCAGCAGGTCGGCCCCCCGGGACCCAGAAAAACTGTTTTTT